Included here is one T cell receptor (beta chain) sequence, with context. The antigen is not known. These data originate in a study of shared clonotypes between healthy human individuals. Per sorted-subset replicate PCR, input was 200 to 250 ng DNA, representing about 29,000 T cell genomes. TCRdb keeps only in-frame clones here, not all; method: immunoSEQ multiplex PCR. This table holds under 300,000 clones, 65% to 70% found once. Points from the study as a whole: Clonotypes shared by all four donors outscored non-shared clonotypes in generation probability.

This CDR3 is 16 amino acids long. Germline loops: CDR1 SGHTA, CDR2 FQGNSA. V lost 5 bases, J lost 4 bases, and 3 bases stayed unmatched. The genes are TRBV7-2 and TRBJ2-1; 15 nucleotides line up with TRBD2. Material: memory CD4+ T cells sorted from blood. Documented subset: CD45RA-negative fraction. The receptor was derived from a man in his thirties or forties in good health. The CDR3 here is CASSPGTSGRYNEQFF. The CDR3 bases are TGTGCCAGCAGCCCCGGGACTAGCGGGAGGTACAATGAGCAGTTCTTC.